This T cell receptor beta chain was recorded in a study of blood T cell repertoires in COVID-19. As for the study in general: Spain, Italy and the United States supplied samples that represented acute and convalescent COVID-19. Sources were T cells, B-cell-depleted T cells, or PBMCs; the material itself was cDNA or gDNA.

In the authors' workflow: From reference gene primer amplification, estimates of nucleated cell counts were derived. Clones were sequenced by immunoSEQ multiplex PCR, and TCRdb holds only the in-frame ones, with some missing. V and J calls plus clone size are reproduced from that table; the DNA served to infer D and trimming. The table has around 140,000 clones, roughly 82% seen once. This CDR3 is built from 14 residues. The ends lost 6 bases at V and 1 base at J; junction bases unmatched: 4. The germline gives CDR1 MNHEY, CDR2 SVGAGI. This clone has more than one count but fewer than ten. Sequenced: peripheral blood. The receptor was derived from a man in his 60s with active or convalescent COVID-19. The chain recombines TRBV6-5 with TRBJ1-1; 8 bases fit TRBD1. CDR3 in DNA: TGTGCCAGCAGAAACGGACAGGGGAACACTGAAGCTTTCTTT. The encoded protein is CASRNGQGNTEAFF.